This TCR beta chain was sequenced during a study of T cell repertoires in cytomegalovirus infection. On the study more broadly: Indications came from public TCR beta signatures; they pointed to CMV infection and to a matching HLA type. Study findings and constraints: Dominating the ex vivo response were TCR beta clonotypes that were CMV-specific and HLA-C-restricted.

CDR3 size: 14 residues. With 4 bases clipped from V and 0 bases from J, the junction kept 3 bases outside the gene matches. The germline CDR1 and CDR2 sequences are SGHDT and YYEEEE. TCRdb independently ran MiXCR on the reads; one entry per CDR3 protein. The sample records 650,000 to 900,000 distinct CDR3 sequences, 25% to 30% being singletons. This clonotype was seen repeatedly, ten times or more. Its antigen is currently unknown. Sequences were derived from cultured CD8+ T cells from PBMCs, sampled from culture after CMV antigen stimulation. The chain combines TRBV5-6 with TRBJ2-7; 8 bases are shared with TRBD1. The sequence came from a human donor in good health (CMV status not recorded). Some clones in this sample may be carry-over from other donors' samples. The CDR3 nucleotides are TGTGCCAGCAGCCTAGACAGGGGCTCCTACGAGCAGTACTTC. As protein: CASSLDRGSYEQYF.